The clone carrying this T cell receptor (beta chain) was seen repeatedly, ten times or more. The sample is drawn from a study of Graves' ophthalmopathy and Graves' hyperthyroidism. Germline loops: CDR1 ENHRY, CDR2 SYGVKD. Trimming at V came to 10 bases and at J to 6 bases, leaving 8 bases not matched to a gene. CDR3 size: 12 residues. Transcripts of RNA were the source for amplifying TCR beta CDR3 regions. RT-PCR was first run with HTBI primers, then multiplex PCR in a second round. TCRdb itself ran the multiplex PCR reads through MiXCR, one entry per CDR3 protein. The sample lists about 700,000 distinct CDR3 sequences; just over 40% were seen once.

This chain connects TRBV10-3 to TRBJ1-1; 7 bases line up with TRBD1. The source material was peripheral blood. The receptor's source is an adult man with Graves' ophthalmopathy. The CDR3 DNA sequence: TGTGCCAGCAGGTCCGACAGGGCTGAAGCTTTCTTT. This gives the protein CASRSDRAEAFF.